This T cell receptor beta chain was recorded in a study of T cell repertoires in ileal Crohn's disease (dated by TCRdb to between 2018 and 2020). At the level of the whole study: At the time of surgery, approximately 35% of patients were active smokers, and the median duration of disease was seven to eight years. The TCR repertoire was analysed in approximately 61 patients with Crohn's disease drawn from a prospective multicentre cohort. Every patient underwent surgery because of a complication, which was stricturing disease in 61% of cases and penetrating disease in approximately 39%. A total of roughly 170 mucosal samples from roughly 57 patients were sequenced, with samples obtained at several locations on the surgical specimen and at postoperative endoscopy. A Rutgeerts score higher than i0 was the definition used for endoscopic postoperative recurrence. Roughly half of the patients were given postoperative therapy, with 18 on anti-TNF agents and 10 to 12 on thiopurines. The study was conducted in parallel with a multicentre cohort built to find predictors of early endoscopic recurrence after ileocolonic resection. Results the study describes overall, beyond this receptor: Sorted CD8 T cells carried more high-frequency clones than CD4 T cells, suggesting mucosal expansions were mainly CD8. Compared with non-smokers, patients who were active smokers at surgery showed a significantly higher proportion of clonal expansions (25.9% vs 17.9%, p=0.02). Higher percentages of high-frequency clones at the time of surgery were linked to endoscopic recurrence, and every patient with clonality above 26.8% (18/57) had recurrence. Only a subgroup of patients, of unstated size, had their mucosal CD4 and CD8 T cells sorted and sequenced.

As for this clone: Its antigen is currently not known. The input lacks base qualities; no much larger clone sits a single base away.

Around 500 nanograms of biopsy DNA per sample were submitted for commercial TCRB immunosequencing. CDR3 regions were amplified from genomic DNA by Adaptive Biotechnology using a two-step, amplification bias-controlled multiplex PCR. Primers for every V and J gene segment were used in the first PCR, and barcodes and Illumina adapters were added in the second PCR. An Illumina instrument was used to sequence the CDR3 libraries. As for how the authors treated the data: The analysis drew on both the pipelines supplied by the vendor and custom analysis of the raw data in R/Bioconductor running R version 3.3.0. Clonality, which ranges from 0 to 1, was calculated as the inverse of the normalised Shannon entropy across all productive clones. High-frequency clones were defined as the share of the repertoire occupied by the top 100 clones, with only clones passing a 95% confidence test being retained. Repertoire diversity was measured with the Simpson index, and overlap between samples was measured with the Morisita-Horn index. The table was pulled from immuneACCESS by TCRdb, which kept in-frame rearrangements only. Such tables lose some clones; where checked, under half of the loss comes from unresolved V genes, and the rest has no known cause. The V and J calls and clone size are taken from that table; D and trimming were inferred from the DNA. Recorded for this sample are 5,500 to 9,000 clones; 60% to 75% of them occurred a single time. Jointly, the top ten make up 15% to 20% of the sample.

Eligible patients were adults with ileal or ileocolonic Crohn's disease who had an indication for ileocolonic resection. Whole ileal mucosal biopsies were stored frozen at -80°C before DNA extraction. Genomic DNA was extracted from frozen whole biopsies with a TRizol-based method and quantified on a NanoDrop 2000 spectrophotometer. The source is an adult with Crohn's disease. Sequenced: ileal tissue.

The CDR3 protein: CASSTSGGADYGYTF. DNA sequence: TGTGCCAGCAGTACCTCTGGAGGGGCGGACTATGGCTACACCTTC. The V gene is TRBV28 and the J gene is TRBJ1-2; TRBD1 could be the D gene, as 5 bases match. Per the germline V gene, MDHEN is the CDR1 and SYDVKM is the CDR2. V is cut by 5 bases and J by 3 bases, and the space between the germline ends is 16 bases. The CDR3 contains 15 residues, cysteine and phenylalanine counted. Just CDR3 DNA is preserved here, 45 bases in frame from base 1.